This TCR beta chain was captured by sequencing in a study of control samples from healthy donors and cancer patients. This CDR3 comprises 18 residues. Repertoires were generated with immunoSEQ multiplex PCR, while TCRdb's copy carries only in-frame clones and drops some. The table records approximately 190,000 clones, about 89% of them present only once. The sequence derives from a man aged 30 to 39 in good health. The genes are TRBV21-1 and TRBJ2-3; TRBD2 is the table's D call and was not checked against the DNA. TRBV21-1 is a listed pseudogene. The sequenced sample consisted of blood. CDR3 protein: CASSKKNHPGTSTDTQYF. The CDR3 region has the DNA TGTGCCAGCAGCAAAAAAAACCACCCCGGGACTAGCACAGATACGCAGTATTTT.